This is a list of T cell receptor beta chains from one sample in a study of blood T cell repertoires in COVID-19. Clones were sequenced by immunoSEQ multiplex PCR, and TCRdb holds only the in-frame ones, with some missing. The sample shows 90,000 to 100,000 clones, around 87% of them seen only once. The specimen was peripheral blood. The receptors here all came from a human donor in a cohort sampled during active COVID-19. CDR3s include the opening cysteine and the closing phenylalanine or tryptophan. The D gene is left open where the match is weak. Expanded clones are given a class, and other clones once, few, many or no size at all.

v_gene	j_gene	abundance	d_gene	CDR3aa	CDR3nt
TRBV5-6	TRBJ2-2	once	-	CASSDQRFANTGELFF	TGTGCCAGCAGCGATCAGCGGTTCGCGAACACCGGGGAGCTGTTTTTT
TRBV5-1	TRBJ1-2	-	-	CASSLDMFGYTF	TGCGCCAGCAGCTTGGATATGTTCGGCTACACCTTC
TRBV10-3	TRBJ1-2	-	-	CAISEGREGHGYTF	TGTGCCATCAGTGAGGGCAGGGAAGGCCATGGCTACACCTTC
TRBV6-5	TRBJ2-5	-	TRBD2	CAASPSGIQETQYF	TGTGCCGCCAGCCCTAGCGGGATTCAAGAGACCCAGTACTTC
TRBV3-1/TRBV3-2	TRBJ1-1	-	-	CASSQGGISMGTEAFF	TGTGCCAGCAGCCAAGGAGGGATATCAATGGGAACTGAAGCTTTCTTT
TRBV5-1	TRBJ1-2	once	-	CASSPFQQGNYGYTF	TGCGCCAGCAGCCCCTTCCAACAGGGCAACTATGGCTACACCTTC
TRBV6-1	TRBJ1-2	-	TRBD1	CASSEEDRVPYGYTF	TGTGCCAGCAGTGAGGAAGACAGGGTCCCCTATGGCTACACCTTC
TRBV6-2/TRBV6-3	TRBJ2-7	-	TRBD2	CASSWVSGSNEQYF	TGTGCCAGCAGTTGGGTTAGCGGGAGCAACGAGCAGTACTTC
TRBV2	TRBJ2-1	-	TRBD1	CASNNSPGTGVDEQFF	TGTGCCAGCAACAACAGCCCCGGGACAGGGGTAGATGAGCAGTTCTTC
TRBV4-1	TRBJ1-2	few	-	CASSQVGGGPLGYTF	TGCGCCAGCAGCCAAGTAGGGGGGGGGCCACTTGGCTACACCTTC
TRBV15	TRBJ1-3	-	-	CATSRDGDTGAGNTIYF	TGTGCCACCAGCAGAGACGGGGACACCGGCGCTGGAAACACCATATATTTT
TRBV6-2/TRBV6-3	TRBJ2-3	once	TRBD2	CASSYTQRDSTDTQYF	TGTGCCAGCAGTTACACCCAGCGGGACAGCACAGATACGCAGTATTTT
TRBV6-6	TRBJ2-3	-	TRBD2	CASSLTSGRADTQYF	TGTGCCAGCAGCCTGACTAGCGGGAGGGCAGATACGCAGTATTTT
TRBV11-2	TRBJ1-1	-	-	CATREGNTEAFF	TGTGCCACCCGGGAGGGGAACACTGAAGCTTTCTTT
TRBV2	TRBJ1-6	-	-	CASNYRGYDSPLHF	TGTGCCAGCAATTATCGGGGGTACGATTCACCCCTCCACTTT
TRBV7-2	TRBJ2-3	-	TRBD2	CASSLVGGGADTQYF	TGTGCCAGCAGCTTAGTTGGCGGGGGGGCAGATACGCAGTATTTT